What follows is one T cell receptor (beta chain) and its context. Its specificity is not known. A read error may produce the germline difference seen at one junction end. The sample is drawn from a study of blood T cells in healthy people across ages. The study's findings and limits: PBMC samples, being unsorted, prevented any conclusive comparison of naive and antigen-experienced cells.

Peripheral blood, about 10 milliliters per donor, was collected. Together with a sample-barcoded 5' primer, a J-beta primer mix was included in a second PCR lasting about 7 to 12 cycles. TCRdb re-analysed the 5' RACE reads in MiXCR, keeping a single row per CDR3 protein. The sample lists 760,000 or so distinct CDR3 sequences; around 25% were seen once. These data are also associated with another study on T cells of mothers and their children.

The sequence was obtained from a boy under 18 in good health. Sequenced material: blood.

CDR3 in amino acids: CASSVAASGSYEQHF. CDR3 sequence (DNA): TGTGCCAGCAGCGTAGCGGCTAGCGGCTCCTACGAGCAGCACTTC. The chain joins TRBV9 to TRBJ2-7; TRBD2 matches at 7 bases. Germline lookup yields CDR1 SGDLS and CDR2 YYNGEE. This CDR3 is 15 amino acids long.